The clone carrying this T cell receptor beta chain was seen a few times. The antigen is undetermined. The sample originates from a study of T cell responses to AZD1222 COVID-19 vaccine. Study observations and caveats: CD4 TCRs linked to vaccination spanned spike, dominating at 160-218 and 743-854. It was only a handful of AZD1222 recipients who were seropositive at baseline.

Sequencing was performed with immunoSEQ multiplex PCR; in TCRdb, only in-frame clones are kept and a portion is missing. This sample has 150,000 to 200,000 clones, with 94% found just once. The CDR3 has 12 amino acids. The V gene's germline CDR1 is ENHRY and CDR2 SYGVKD. Trimming removed 7 bases at V and 1 base at J, with 8 bases between. The chain couples TRBV10-3 to TRBJ2-7, with no clear D. The clonotype originates from an adult in good health. The sequencing used peripheral blood, collected on day 0 of AZD1222 vaccination. CDR3 DNA sequence: TGTGCCATCATGGGCGGATCCTACGAGCAGTACTTC. Its translation: CAIMGGSYEQYF.